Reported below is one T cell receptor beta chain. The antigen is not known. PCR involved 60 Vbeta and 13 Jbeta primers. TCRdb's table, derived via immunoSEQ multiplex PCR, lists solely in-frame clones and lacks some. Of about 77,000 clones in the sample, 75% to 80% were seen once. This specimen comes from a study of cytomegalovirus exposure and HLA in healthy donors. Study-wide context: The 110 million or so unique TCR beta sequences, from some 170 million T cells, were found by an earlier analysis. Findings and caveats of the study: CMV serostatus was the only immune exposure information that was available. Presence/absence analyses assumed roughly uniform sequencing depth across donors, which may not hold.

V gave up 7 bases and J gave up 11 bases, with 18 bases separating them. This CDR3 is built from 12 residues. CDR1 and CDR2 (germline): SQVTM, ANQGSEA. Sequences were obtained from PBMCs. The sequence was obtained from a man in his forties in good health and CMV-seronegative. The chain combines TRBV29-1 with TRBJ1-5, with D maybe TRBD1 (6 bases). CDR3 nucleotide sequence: TGCAGCGCTAGACAGGCCTCAGGGTCCCAGCATTTT. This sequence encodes CSARQASGSQHF.